Described below is a single T cell receptor (beta chain) sequence and its context. This sample is part of a study of blood T cell repertoires in COVID-19. Study-level background: Material from acute and convalescent COVID-19 was sourced from the United States, Italy and Spain. T cells, B-cell-depleted T cells, or PBMCs provided the cDNA or gDNA that served as material.

Generated by immunoSEQ multiplex PCR, the TCRdb table keeps only in-frame clones and is missing some. The sample consists of under 300,000 clones, less than 90% of them appearing once. The CDR3 consists of 15 residues. Germline lookup yields CDR1 MNHEY and CDR2 SMNVEV (reference sequence). Germline trimming cut 2 bases from V and 5 bases from J; bases unmatched to any gene: 8. The genes are TRBV27 and TRBJ2-7, with 8 bases matching TRBD1. Sample: PBMCs or T cells enriched from blood (not recorded which). The TCR comes from a woman aged 45 to 65 who had recovered from COVID-19. This CDR3 reads CASSLRGTGSDEQYF. DNA for the CDR3: TGTGCCAGCAGTTTACGCGGGACAGGATCGGACGAGCAGTACTTC.